These T cell receptor beta chains were read from a single sample in a study of OX40 agonist ivuxolimab in advanced cancers. Sequencing used immunoSEQ multiplex PCR; TCRdb keeps in-frame clones, though not all of them. The sample consists of about 83,000 clones, roughly 83% of them appearing once. The sequencing here drew on CD4+ or CD8+ T cells sorted from blood, taken in a trial of the OX40 agonist ivuxolimab. Receptors originate from an adult with an advanced solid tumor such as melanoma, head and neck, liver or kidney cancer. CDR3s include the opening cysteine and the closing phenylalanine or tryptophan. The order of the fields is V gene, J gene, CDR3 protein.

TRBV6-5	TRBJ2-7	CASRYSGGFEQYF
TRBV6-5	TRBJ1-2	CASSYSGVSNYGYTF
TRBV25-1	TRBJ1-1	CASREDRNTEAFF
TRBV2	TRBJ2-2	CASSERAANTGELFF
TRBV11-3	TRBJ2-3	CASSLDAAGGPDTQYF
TRBV2	TRBJ2-4	CASSPHRGGISIQYF
TRBV7-9	TRBJ2-5	CASSYMTTIQETQYF
TRBV25-1	TRBJ2-5	CAGSLQETQYF
TRBV2	TRBJ1-5	CASSGQSNQPQHF
TRBV7-2	TRBJ2-5	CASSPPSGRTQYF
TRBV10-3	TRBJ2-3	CAISEPPPRGNTDTQYF
TRBV27	TRBJ2-6	CATIQSGANVLTF
TRBV5-1	TRBJ2-5	CASSQGQGETQYF
TRBV6-6	TRBJ1-2	CASSLRTFSVGYTF
TRBV20-1	TRBJ2-1	CSAREGFEQFF
TRBV7-9	TRBJ1-2	CASSLSSNYGYTF
TRBV7-3	TRBJ2-3	CASSRAGGSTDTQYF
TRBV6-1	TRBJ1-2	CASRDFQGISTHF
TRBV13	TRBJ2-7	CASSVQAGTGEQYF
TRBV7-6	TRBJ1-2	CASSLEHRGGPPYGYTF
TRBV5-1	TRBJ1-5	CASSLAGVGNQPQHF
TRBV5-1	TRBJ2-7	CASSLAASPHEQYF
TRBV5-1	TRBJ2-3	CASSFPGEDTQYF
TRBV2	TRBJ2-1	CASGKLGTRGRNEQFF
TRBV29-1	TRBJ2-7	CSVDLASGRGEQYF
TRBV19	TRBJ2-7	CASSMQRGAYEQYF
TRBV5-5	TRBJ1-2	CASSFGQGSDGYTF
TRBV5-1	TRBJ2-5	CASSLGTGEETQYF
TRBV30	TRBJ2-7	CAWSVEHYEQYF
TRBV29-1	TRBJ2-1	CSFGASGGHSSYNEQFF
TRBV30	TRBJ1-1	CAWVGRTGDVKGTEAFF
TRBV6-1	TRBJ1-5	CASSELPNFLRDRCSNQPQHF
TRBV7-2	TRBJ2-7	CASTPNPHSGRGNEQYF
TRBV6-5	TRBJ2-5	CASSRGFGQETQYF
TRBV7-2	TRBJ2-1	CASSFHSSDPGGNEQFF
TRBV6-5	TRBJ2-7	CASRLTDYEQYF
TRBV19	TRBJ2-6	CASSPGQGLTGANVLTF
TRBV7-8	TRBJ1-1	CASSLGAGGDTEAFF
TRBV9	TRBJ2-3	CASSVPAGTSFTDTQYF
TRBV25-1	TRBJ1-2	CASSEGGRYTF
TRBV19	TRBJ1-6	CASSIEDRNNSPLHF
TRBV7-2	TRBJ2-3	CASSRGGSGDTQYF
TRBV7-2	TRBJ1-2	CASSTATRGYGYTF
TRBV4-1	TRBJ1-2	CASSHYWTDKIYGYTF
TRBV6-5	TRBJ2-5	CASRWGPGETQYF
TRBV11-3	TRBJ1-2	CASSGAGWGYTF
TRBV5-1	TRBJ2-1	CASSSPREFGLARPSNEQFF